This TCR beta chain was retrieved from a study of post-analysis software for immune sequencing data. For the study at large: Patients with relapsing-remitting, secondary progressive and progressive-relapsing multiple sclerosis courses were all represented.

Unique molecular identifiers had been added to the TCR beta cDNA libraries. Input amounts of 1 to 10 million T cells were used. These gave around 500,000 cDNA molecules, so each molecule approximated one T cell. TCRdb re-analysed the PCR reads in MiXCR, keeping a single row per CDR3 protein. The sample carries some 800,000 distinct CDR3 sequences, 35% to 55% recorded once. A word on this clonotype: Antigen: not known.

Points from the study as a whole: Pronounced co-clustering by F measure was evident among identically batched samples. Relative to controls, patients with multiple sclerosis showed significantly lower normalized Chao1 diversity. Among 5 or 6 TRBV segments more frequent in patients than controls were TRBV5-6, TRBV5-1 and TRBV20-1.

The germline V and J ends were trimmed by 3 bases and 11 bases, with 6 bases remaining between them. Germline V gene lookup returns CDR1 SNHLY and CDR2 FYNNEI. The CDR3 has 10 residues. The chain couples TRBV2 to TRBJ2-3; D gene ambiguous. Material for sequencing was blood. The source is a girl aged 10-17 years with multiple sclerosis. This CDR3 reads CASSDARQYF. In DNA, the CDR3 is TGTGCCAGCAGTGACGCAAGGCAGTATTTT. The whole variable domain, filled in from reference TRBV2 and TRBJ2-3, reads EPEVTQTPSHQVTQMGQEVILRCVPISNHLYFYWYRQILGQKVEFLVSFYNNEISEKSEIFDDQFSVERPDGSNFTLKIRSTKLEDSAMYFCASSDARQYFGPGTRLTVL.